This T cell receptor (beta chain) was recovered during a study of a mutant IDH1 vaccine in newly diagnosed glioma. Study-level background: Treatment recipients were about 62% male and about 40% female, and their mean age was roughly 44 years. Earlier therapy was either radiotherapy, temozolomide, or both, and most got both. Study-level results: The occurrence of vaccine-induced immune responses was seen in 90% to 95% of patients.

A remark on this clone: Its antigen is unidentified.

Here immunoSEQ multiplex PCR was the method, and the copy in TCRdb shows in-frame clones only, minus some. The sample includes about 88,000 clones, 82% seen only once; the top ten take nearly 5.5%. As for time point: baseline, week 1 (first vaccination visit). Treatment in this sample: pre-vaccination baseline after standard-of-care therapy. New astrocytomas of WHO grade 3 or 4 that were IDH1-mutant and ATRX-lost were found in the donors. This CDR3 has 14 residues. Trimming took 0 bases from V and 4 from J, leaving 8 bases between them. The germline V gene encodes CDR1 SGHRS and CDR2 YFSETQ. The sequence came from a man aged 35 to 55 with glioma. Some clones in this sample may be carry-over from other donors' samples. The chain links TRBV5-1 to TRBJ1-3; D not resolved. Source: PBMCs, taken from a glioma patient treated with radiotherapy, temozolomide or both. The CDR3 DNA sequence: TGCGCCAGCAGCTTGGATAACACGGGAAACACCATATATTTT. Amino acids: CASSLDNTGNTIYF.